Sequencing of this TCR beta chain was carried out in a study of blood T cells in healthy people across ages. Together with a sample-barcoded 5' primer, a J-beta primer mix was included in a second PCR lasting roughly 6 to 12 cycles. MiXCR, run by TCRdb on the 5' RACE reads, gives a single entry per CDR3 protein. Of 1.5 million to 2 million distinct CDR3 sequences in the sample, roughly 27% were seen once. Study conclusions and caveats: Donors of long life had a larger count of naive CD4+ cells and greater diversity than aged donors. As age increased, TCR beta diversity per million T cells fell in a roughly linear fashion. Considered underestimates were the diversity estimates obtained from one million T cells.

A single count supports this clonotype. Antigen specificity is unknown. This may stem from a read error, because a much larger clone lies one nucleotide away. The V gene's germline CDR1 is MNHEY and CDR2 SVGEGT. There are 11 residues in the CDR3. Trimming took 8 bases from V and 11 from J, leaving 13 bases between them. The total RNA that was extracted per sample amounted to at least 5.5 micrograms. The rearrangement links TRBV6-2 or TRBV6-3 to TRBJ2-1, with a possible D match to TRBD2 (6 bases). The source of this sequence is a woman in her thirties in good health. Sequencing was done on a sample of blood. CDR3 in amino acids: CASGRQNKQFF. In DNA form, the CDR3 reads TGTGCCAGCGGGAGGCAGAATAAGCAGTTCTTC.